Shown below are 5 T cell receptor beta chains from a single sample sequenced in a study of blood T cells in healthy people across ages. A J-beta primer mix and a sample-barcoded 5' primer were used in a second PCR of about 7 to 12 cycles. TCRdb reprocessed the 5' RACE reads via MiXCR and lists one record per CDR3 protein. Among around 1.5 million distinct CDR3 sequences listed, 42% were seen once. The sample was blood. The receptors come from a woman aged 18-29 years in good health.

The chain has TRBV7-9 and TRBJ2-1; D call uncertain. CDR3 length: 12 residues. CDR1 is SEHNR and CDR2 is FQNEAQ in the germline V gene (reference sequence). Trimming left V 0 bases short and J 8 bases short, with 5 bases between. The CDR3 reads CASSLAMDEQFF. The CDR3 nucleotides are TGTGCCAGCAGCTTAGCGATGGATGAGCAGTTCTTC.

This clonotype was seen at least ten times. The V and J genes are TRBV12-3 or TRBV12-4 and TRBJ2-7; 7 positions agree with TRBD1. Germline trimming cut 3 bases from V and 0 bases from J; bases unmatched to any gene: 2. The CDR3 loop spans 14 amino acids. The CDR3, as DNA: TGTGCCAGCAGTTTGGGACAGCACTCCTACGAGCAGTACTTC. It specifies CASSLGQHSYEQYF.

The V gene is TRBV6-6, the J gene TRBJ1-1, with TRBD1 matching over 8 bases. Per the germline V gene, CDR1 is MNHNY and CDR2 is SVGAGI (reference sequence). The length of the CDR3 is 14 residues. J was trimmed by 1 base and V by 7 bases; bases with no gene match: 5. The CDR3 loop is CASTTGTGNTEAFF. For the CDR3, the DNA is TGTGCCAGCACAACCGGGACAGGGAACACTGAAGCTTTCTTT.

The CDR3 spells CASSLAMTSGGYNEQFF. CDR3 DNA sequence: TGCGCCAGCAGCTTGGCCATGACTAGCGGGGGGTACAATGAGCAGTTCTTC. The chain links TRBV5-1 to TRBJ2-1; 13 nucleotides align to TRBD2. After removal of 0 bases from V and 4 bases from J, the junction contained 4 bases not matched to a gene. The CDR3 sequence is 17 residues long. Germline CDR1 and CDR2: SGHRS and YFSETQ.

This clonotype was detected only a few times. The chain links TRBV6-6 to TRBJ2-3; no clear D gene. The germline gives CDR1 MNHNY, CDR2 SVGAGI (reference sequence). CDR3 size: 15 residues. Trimming left V 2 bases short and J 4 bases short, with 13 bases between. The CDR3 DNA sequence: TGTGCCAGCAGTTACGCAGCGCCGCAGGCAGATACGCAGTATTTT. Encoded protein: CASSYAAPQADTQYF.